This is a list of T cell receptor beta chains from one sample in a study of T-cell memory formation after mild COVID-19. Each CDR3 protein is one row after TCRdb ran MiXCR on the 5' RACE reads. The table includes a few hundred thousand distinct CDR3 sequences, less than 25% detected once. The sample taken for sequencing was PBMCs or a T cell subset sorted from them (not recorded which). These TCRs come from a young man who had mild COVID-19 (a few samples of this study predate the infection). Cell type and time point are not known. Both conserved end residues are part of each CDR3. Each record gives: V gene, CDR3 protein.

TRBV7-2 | CASSPTPFSNTEAFF
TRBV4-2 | CASSPTGISYGYTF
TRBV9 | CASSEPGLAGCCTDTQYF
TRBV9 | CASSVVSRSRGGEKLFF
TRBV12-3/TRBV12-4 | CASSLRTSYNSPLHF
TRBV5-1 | CASSLANGGGDSDTQYF
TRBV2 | CASRGQGGGELFF
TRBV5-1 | CASISPNSYNEQFF
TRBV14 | CASSPHWGSEQFF
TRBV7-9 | CASSLGGVGTPLHF
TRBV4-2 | CASSQVASPTYNEQFF
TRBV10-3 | CAISASLVLPALRGGTDTQYF
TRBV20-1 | CSAAQVDTEAFF
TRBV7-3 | CASSLTADHRLPFTDTQYF
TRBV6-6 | CASSYSLNYGYTF
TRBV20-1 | CSAMGGGNYGYTF
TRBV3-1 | CASSQEGALTGELFF
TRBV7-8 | CASSFDTGIYEQYF
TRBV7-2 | CASSLRPTLSSYNEQFF
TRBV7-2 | CASSPGHRETQYF
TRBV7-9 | CASSPTARDTEAFF
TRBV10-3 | CAISFGTTTNEQFF
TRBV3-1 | CASSQDRGGGTEAFF
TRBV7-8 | CASSSDREDQPQHF
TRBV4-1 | CASSTGIFSYEQYF
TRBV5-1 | CASSLPQGVVETQYF
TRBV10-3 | CAIRATSGGPTDTQYF
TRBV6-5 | CASSYSLSGGEDTQYF
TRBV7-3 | CASSFDWENEQFF
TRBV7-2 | CASSLAYGTLTYEQYF
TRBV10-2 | CASSDGETQYF
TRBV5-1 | CASSLGVLSGNTIYF
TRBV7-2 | CASSLDRALNTEAFF
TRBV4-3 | CASSQVASGYNSPLHF
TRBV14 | CASSQGATSGGETQYF
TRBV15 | CATSRDSGRQPQHF